The subject of this entry is one T cell receptor beta chain. The investigators amplified TCR beta CDR3 regions from RNA transcripts. A set of HTBI primers served as the primers for a first-round RT-PCR of the TCR CDR3. TCRdb reprocessed the multiplex PCR reads with MiXCR, giving one entry per CDR3 protein. The table shows approximately 380,000 distinct CDR3 sequences, with over 15% occurring only once. These data originate in a study of T cells in Graves' hyperthyroidism and ophthalmopathy. Study background: The blood sample was taken at first diagnosis, before treatment began.

The CDR3 has 17 residues. V lost 5 bases and J lost 0; bases outside the gene matches: 12. It was considered stable Graves' hyperthyroidism when ophthalmopathy did not progress within 18 months. In patients aged 18 to 65, hyperthyroidism was newly diagnosed, with duration under 2 months. Thyroid ultrasound and orbital computed tomography, with clinical symptoms and serum thyroxine and TRAb, informed diagnoses. The specimen sequenced was blood. The chain employs TRBV12-3 or TRBV12-4 and TRBJ2-5; 7 bases agree with TRBD1. This receptor was obtained from a woman under 30 with Graves' hyperthyroidism. CDR3 region: CASSPYRDSFYQETQYF. The CDR3 DNA sequence: TGTGCCAGCAGTCCATACCGGGACAGCTTCTACCAAGAGACCCAGTACTTC.